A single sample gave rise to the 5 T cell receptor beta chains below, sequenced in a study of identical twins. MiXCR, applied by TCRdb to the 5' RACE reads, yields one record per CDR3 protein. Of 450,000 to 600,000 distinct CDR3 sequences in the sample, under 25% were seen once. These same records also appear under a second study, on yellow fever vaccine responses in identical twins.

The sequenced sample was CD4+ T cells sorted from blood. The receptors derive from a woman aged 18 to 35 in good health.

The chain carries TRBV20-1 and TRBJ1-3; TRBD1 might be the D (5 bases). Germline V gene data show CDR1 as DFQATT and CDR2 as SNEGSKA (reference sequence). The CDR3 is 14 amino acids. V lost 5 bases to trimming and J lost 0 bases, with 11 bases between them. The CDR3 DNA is TGCAGTGCTTCCAGGGCGGACTCTGGAAACACCATATATTTT. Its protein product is CSASRADSGNTIYF.

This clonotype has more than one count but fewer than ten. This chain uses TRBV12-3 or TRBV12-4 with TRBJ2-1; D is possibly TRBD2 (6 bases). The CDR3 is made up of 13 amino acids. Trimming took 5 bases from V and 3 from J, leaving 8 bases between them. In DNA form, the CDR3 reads TGTGCCAGCAGTGGGGGGTTCTACAATGAGCAGTTCTTC. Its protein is CASSGGFYNEQFF.

In DNA, the CDR3 is TGTGCCAGCACCCCTTCCGGGACGACAAATTCACCCCTCCACTTT. Translation gives CASTPSGTTNSPLHF. The chain has TRBV12-3 or TRBV12-4 and TRBJ1-6; D possibly corresponds to TRBD1 (5 bases). The CDR3 is 15 residues long. Trimming left V 7 bases short and J 7 bases short, with 17 bases between.

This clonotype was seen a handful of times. This CDR3 reads CASSRGGLNYGYTF. The CDR3 DNA follows: TGTGCCAGCTCCAGGGGGGGTCTTAACTATGGCTACACCTTC. The chain uses TRBV28 and TRBJ1-2; 7 bases align to TRBD1. V shed 8 bases, J shed 1 base, and the junction held 7 bases outside the gene matches. The CDR3 covers 14 residues. The V gene's germline CDR1 is MDHEN and CDR2 SYDVKM.

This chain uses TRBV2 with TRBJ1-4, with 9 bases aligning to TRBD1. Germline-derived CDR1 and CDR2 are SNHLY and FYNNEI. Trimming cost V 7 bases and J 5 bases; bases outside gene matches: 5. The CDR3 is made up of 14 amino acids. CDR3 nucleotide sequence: TGTGCCAGCAATACCGGGACAGGGAATGAAAAACTGTTTTTT. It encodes CASNTGTGNEKLFF.